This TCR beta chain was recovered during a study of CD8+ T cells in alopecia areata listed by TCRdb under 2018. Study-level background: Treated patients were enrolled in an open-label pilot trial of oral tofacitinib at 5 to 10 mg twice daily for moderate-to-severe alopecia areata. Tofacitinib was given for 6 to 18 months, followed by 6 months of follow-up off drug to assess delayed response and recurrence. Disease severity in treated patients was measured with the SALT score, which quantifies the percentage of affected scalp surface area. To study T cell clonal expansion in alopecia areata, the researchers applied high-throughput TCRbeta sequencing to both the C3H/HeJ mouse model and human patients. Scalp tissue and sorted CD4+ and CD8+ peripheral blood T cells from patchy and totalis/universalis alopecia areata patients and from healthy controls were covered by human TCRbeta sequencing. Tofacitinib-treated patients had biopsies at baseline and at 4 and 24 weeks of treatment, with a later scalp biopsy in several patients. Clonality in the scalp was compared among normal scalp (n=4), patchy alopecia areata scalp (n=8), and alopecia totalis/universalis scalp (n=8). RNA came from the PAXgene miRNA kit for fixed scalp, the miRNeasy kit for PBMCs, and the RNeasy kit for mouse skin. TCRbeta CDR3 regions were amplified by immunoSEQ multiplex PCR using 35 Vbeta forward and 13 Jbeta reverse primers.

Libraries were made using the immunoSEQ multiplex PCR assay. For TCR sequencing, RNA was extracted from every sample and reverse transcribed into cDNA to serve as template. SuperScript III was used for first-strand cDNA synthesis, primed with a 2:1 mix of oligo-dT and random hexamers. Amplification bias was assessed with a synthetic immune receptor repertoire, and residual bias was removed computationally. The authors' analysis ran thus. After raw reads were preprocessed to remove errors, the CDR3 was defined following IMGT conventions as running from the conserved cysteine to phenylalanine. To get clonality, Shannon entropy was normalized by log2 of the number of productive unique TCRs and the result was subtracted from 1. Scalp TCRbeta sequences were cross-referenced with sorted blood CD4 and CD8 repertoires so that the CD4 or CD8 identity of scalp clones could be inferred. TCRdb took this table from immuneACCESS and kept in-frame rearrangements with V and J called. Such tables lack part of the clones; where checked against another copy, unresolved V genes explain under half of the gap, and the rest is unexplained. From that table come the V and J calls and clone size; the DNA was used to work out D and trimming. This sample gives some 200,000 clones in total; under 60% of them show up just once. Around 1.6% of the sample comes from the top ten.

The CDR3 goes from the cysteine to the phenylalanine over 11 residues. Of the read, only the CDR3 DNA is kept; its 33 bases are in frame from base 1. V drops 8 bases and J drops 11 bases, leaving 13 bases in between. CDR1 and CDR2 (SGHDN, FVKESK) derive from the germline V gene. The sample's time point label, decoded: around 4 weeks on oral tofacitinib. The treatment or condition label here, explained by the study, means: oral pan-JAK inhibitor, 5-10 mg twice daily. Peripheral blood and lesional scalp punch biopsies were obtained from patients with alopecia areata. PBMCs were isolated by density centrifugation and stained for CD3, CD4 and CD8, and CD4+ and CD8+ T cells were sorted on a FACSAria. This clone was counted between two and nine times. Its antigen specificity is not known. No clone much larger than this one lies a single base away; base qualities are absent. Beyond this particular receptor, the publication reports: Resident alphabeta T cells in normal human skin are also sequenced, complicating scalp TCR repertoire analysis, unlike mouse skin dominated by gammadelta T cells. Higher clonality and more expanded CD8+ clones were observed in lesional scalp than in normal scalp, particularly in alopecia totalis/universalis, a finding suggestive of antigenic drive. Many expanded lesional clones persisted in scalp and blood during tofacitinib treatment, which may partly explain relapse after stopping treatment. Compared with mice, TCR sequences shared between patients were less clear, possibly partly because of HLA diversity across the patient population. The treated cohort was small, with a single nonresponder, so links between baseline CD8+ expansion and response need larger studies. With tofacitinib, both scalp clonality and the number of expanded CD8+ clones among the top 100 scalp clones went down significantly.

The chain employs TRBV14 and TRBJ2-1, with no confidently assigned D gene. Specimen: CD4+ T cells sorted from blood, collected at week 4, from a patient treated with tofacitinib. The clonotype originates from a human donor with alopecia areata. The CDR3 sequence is CASSLGSQQFF. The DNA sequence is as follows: TGTGCCAGCTCCCTTGGGTCTCAGCAGTTCTTC.